Sequencing of this TCR beta chain was carried out in a study of cytomegalovirus exposure and HLA in healthy donors. General study points: The study flagged approximately 180 TCR beta chains as cytomegalovirus-associated. Later analysis revealed greater clonal expansion in HLA-associated TCR beta chains than in equally common others. Confirmation was obtained in vitro that a few CMV-associated chains are specific for CMV antigens.

With V trimmed by 0 bases and J by 3 bases, 11 bases remained unmatched. Germline CDR1 reads SGHAT; CDR2 reads FQNNGV. The CDR3 contains 18 residues. The PCR ran on 60 Vbeta and 13 Jbeta primers. This table comes from immunoSEQ multiplex PCR, and its TCRdb copy is limited to in-frame clones, with some not included. The table shows about 96,000 clones, with about four fifths occurring only once. This clone was counted once. What it binds is not known. The rearrangement links TRBV11-2 to TRBJ1-3; the match to TRBD1 covers 7 bases. This clonotype was obtained from a woman between 70 and 85 years old in good health and CMV-seropositive. Sequencing was done on a sample of PBMCs. The CDR3 DNA follows: TGTGCCAGCAGCTTAGATCCGAGGAGGGGGCGTTATGGAAACACCATATATTTT. As protein: CASSLDPRRGRYGNTIYF.